Detailed here is one T cell receptor beta chain. Its antigen is currently unknown. Cultured CD4+ T cell DNA was sequenced using the Oncomine TCR Beta short-read assay. One entry per CDR3 protein, called by TCRdb with MiXCR from the PCR reads. The sample holds about 16,000 distinct CDR3 sequences, approximately 35% seen once. The data are from a study of vaccination and CD4 T cells after COVID-19. Treatment here: roughly 10-day PBMC culture with coronavirus spike peptide pools or control peptides (ViraFEST assay). This TCR came from a human donor who received a COVID-19 vaccine. Source: CD4+ T cells from blood, cultured in vitro, taken before SARS-CoV-2 vaccination.

The CDR3 sequence is CSAAVPGQSNEKLFF. The CDR3 DNA reads as TGCAGTGCTGCCGTTCCGGGACAGTCTAATGAAAAACTGTTTTTT. V and J are TRBV20-1 and TRBJ1-4; the match to TRBD1 covers 7 bases. This CDR3 region has 15 residues. The V gene end was trimmed by 5 bases and the J gene end by 3 bases; junction bases not matched to a gene: 9. CDR1 is DFQATT and CDR2 is SNEGSKA in the germline V gene (reference sequence).